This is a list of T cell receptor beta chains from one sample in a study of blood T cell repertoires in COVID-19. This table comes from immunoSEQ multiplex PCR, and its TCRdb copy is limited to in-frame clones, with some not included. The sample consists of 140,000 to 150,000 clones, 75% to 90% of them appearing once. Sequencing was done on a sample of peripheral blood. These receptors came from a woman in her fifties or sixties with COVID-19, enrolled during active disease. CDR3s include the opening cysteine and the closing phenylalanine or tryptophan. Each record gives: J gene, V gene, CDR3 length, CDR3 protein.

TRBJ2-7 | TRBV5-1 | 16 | CASSYTTDRGAYEQYF
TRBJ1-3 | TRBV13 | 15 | CASSVYEASGNTIYF
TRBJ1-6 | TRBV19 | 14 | CASSLLTDNSPLHF
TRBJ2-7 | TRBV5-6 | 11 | CASSRPGEQYF
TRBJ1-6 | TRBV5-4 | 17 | CASSFFRGFPYNSPLHF
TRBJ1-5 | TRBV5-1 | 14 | CASSLGFRRQPQHF
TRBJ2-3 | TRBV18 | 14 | CASSPPAVTDTQYF
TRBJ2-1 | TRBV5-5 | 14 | CASSLWSSYNEQFF
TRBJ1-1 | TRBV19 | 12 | CASMAGLTEAFF
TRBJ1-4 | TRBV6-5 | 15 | CASSSIQGLNEKLFF
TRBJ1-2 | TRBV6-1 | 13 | CASSRDINYGYTF
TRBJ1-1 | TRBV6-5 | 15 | CASRHKKQGATEAFF
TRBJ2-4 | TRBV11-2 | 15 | CASSLLLAWGNIQYF
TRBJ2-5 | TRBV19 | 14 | CASTQVVQQETQYF
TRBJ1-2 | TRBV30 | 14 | CAWSVPHHENGYTF
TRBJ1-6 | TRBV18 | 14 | CASSPGQYNSPLHF
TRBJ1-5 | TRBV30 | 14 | CAWSLGQFNQPQHF
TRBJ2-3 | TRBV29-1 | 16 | CSVVLAGRISTDTQYF
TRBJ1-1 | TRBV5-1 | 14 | CASSSQASWNEAFF
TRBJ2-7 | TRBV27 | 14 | CASSFLGGHYEQYF
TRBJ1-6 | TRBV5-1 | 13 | CASRQGADSPLHF
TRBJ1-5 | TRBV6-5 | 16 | CASSLGQGNGNQPQHF
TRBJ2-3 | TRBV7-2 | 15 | CASSWTSDSTDTQYF
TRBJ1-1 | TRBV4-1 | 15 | CASSQVRVIHTEAFF
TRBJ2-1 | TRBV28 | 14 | CASSLGDRAGEQFF
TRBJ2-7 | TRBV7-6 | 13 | CASSPGQTYEQYF
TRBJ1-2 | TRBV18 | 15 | CASSPARDRVNGYTF
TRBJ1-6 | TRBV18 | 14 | CASSPGQNNSPLHF
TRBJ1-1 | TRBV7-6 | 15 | CASSPGQGSRTEAFF
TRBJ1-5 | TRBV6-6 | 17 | CASSPLGGVYSNQPQHF
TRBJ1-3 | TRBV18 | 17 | CASSPTTGQGSGNTIYF
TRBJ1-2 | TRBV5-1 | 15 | CASSLGGDSLIGYTF
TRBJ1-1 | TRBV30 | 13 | CAWSRDRYTEAFF
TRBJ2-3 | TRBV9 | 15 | CASSIQGLGSDTQYF
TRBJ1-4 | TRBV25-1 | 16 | CASSDYGLLGVEKLFF
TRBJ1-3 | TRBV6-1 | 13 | CASSEDAGNTIYF
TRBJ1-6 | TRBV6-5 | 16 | CASSLDSHFGNSPLHF
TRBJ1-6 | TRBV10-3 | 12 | CASGAGDSPLHF
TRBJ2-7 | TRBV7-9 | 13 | CASSRSGTYEQYF
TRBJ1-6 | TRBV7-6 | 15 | CASSFSGGPSSPLHF
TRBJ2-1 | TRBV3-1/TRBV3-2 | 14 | CASAIRDRHNEQFF
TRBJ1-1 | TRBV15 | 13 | CATSGQLNTEAFF
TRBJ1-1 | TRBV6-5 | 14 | CASSYWDLTSEAFF
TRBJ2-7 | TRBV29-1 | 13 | CSVEGGTPYEQYF
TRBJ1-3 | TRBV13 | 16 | CASSPSTDLSGNTIYF
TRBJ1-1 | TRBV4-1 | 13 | CASSRDRDTEAFF
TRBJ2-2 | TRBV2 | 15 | CASSSGQGADGELFF
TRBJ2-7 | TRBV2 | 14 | CAIHPDSPPYEQYF
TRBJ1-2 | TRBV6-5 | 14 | CASSLGTENYGYTF
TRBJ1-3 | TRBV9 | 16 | CASSVGGTVYGNTIYF
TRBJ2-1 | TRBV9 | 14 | CASSPWTGYNEQFF
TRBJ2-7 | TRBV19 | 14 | CASSTWTSGYEQYF
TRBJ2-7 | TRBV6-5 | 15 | CASKRMGQGIYEQYF
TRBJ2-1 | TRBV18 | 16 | CASSPNWDRRSNEQFF